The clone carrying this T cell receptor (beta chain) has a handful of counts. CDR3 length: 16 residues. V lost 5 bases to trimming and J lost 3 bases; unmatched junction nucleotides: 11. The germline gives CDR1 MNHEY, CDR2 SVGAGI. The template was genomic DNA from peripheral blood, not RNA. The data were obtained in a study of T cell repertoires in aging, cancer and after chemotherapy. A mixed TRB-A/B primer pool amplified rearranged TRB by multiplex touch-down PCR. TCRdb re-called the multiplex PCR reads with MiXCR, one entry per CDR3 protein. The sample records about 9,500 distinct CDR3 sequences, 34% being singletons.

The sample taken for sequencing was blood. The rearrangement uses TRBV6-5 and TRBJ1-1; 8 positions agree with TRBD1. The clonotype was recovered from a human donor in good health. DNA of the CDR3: TGTGCCAGCAGTCCAACTCGGGGACAGGTGGACACTGAAGCTTTCTTT. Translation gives CASSPTRGQVDTEAFF.